This entry lists 8 T cell receptor beta chains sequenced from one sample in a study of blood T cell repertoires in COVID-19. Repertoires were generated with immunoSEQ multiplex PCR, while TCRdb's copy carries only in-frame clones and drops some. The repertoire holds fewer than 250,000 clones, with roughly 81% as singletons. Sequencing was performed on peripheral blood. These receptors came from a man in his fifties or sixties with acute or convalescent COVID-19.

The table lists this clone with a few counts. V gene TRBV4-1 combines with J gene TRBJ1-2; no firm D call. Germline V lookup: CDR1 MGHRA, CDR2 YSYEKL. V lost 0 bases and J 7 bases, leaving 12 bases between the germline ends. The CDR3 runs 14 residues. CDR3 coding DNA: TGCGCCAGCAGCCAAGATCGCGGTTATCCTGGCTACACCTTC. This sequence encodes CASSQDRGYPGYTF.

This chain links TRBV14 with TRBJ2-5; the D is unclear. Germline V CDR1 and CDR2: SGHDN, FVKESK. The CDR3 has 13 residues. The ends were cut back, 4 bases at V and 1 base at J, with 7 bases in the middle. CDR3 nucleotide sequence: TGTGCCAGCAGCCCGACTGGCCAAGAGACCCAGTACTTC. As protein: CASSPTGQETQYF.

This clone was observed once. The genes are TRBV25-1 and TRBJ1-1; D possibly corresponds to TRBD1 (5 bases). There are 17 residues in the CDR3. From germline, CDR1 is MGHDK and CDR2 SYGVNS. Trimming shortened V by 0 bases and J by 6 bases, and 20 bases separated the two germline ends. The chain's CDR3 is CASSEYPGGELGAEAFF. CDR3 DNA: TGTGCCAGCAGTGAATATCCCGGGGGGGAGCTCGGTGCTGAAGCTTTCTTT.

The chain recombines TRBV2 with TRBJ1-4; D might be TRBD1 (6 bases). The CDR3 runs to 14 residues. V lost 6 bases, J lost 4 bases, and 12 bases lay in between. Germline CDR1 and CDR2: SNHLY and FYNNEI. The CDR3 loop reads CASRGTGSNEKLFF. The CDR3 DNA reads TGTGCCAGCAGGGGTACAGGGAGTAATGAAAAACTGTTTTTT.

This chain uses TRBV27 with TRBJ1-2; possible D gene TRBD1, 6 bases. Germline V lookup: CDR1 MNHEY, CDR2 SMNVEV (reference sequence). This CDR3 contains 15 residues. V was clipped by 1 base and J by 2 bases, with 11 bases between them. The CDR3 nucleotides read TGTGCCAGCAGTTTATTTTCCGGACAGAACTATGGCTACACCTTC. Translation: CASSLFSGQNYGYTF.

This rearrangement joins TRBV27 to TRBJ1-5, with a possible D match to TRBD1 (5 bases). Germline values: CDR1 MNHEY, CDR2 SMNVEV (reference sequence). This CDR3 is 17 amino acids long. V was clipped by 5 bases and J by 7 bases, with 24 bases between them. The DNA for the CDR3 is TGTGCCAGCAGTCCGTCCCAGCCCACGAGGGGAGGCCAGCCCCAGCATTTT. Protein: CASSPSQPTRGGQPQHF.

The genes are TRBV28 and TRBJ1-2, with TRBD1 matching over 9 bases. The germline gives CDR1 MDHEN, CDR2 SYDVKM. The CDR3 has 16 amino acids. V gave up 2 bases and J gave up 4 bases; unmatched junction bases: 8. The CDR3 reads CASSLGTGILGYGYTF. In DNA, the CDR3 is TGTGCCAGCAGTTTAGGGACAGGGATTTTAGGCTATGGCTACACCTTC.

V and J are TRBV28 and TRBJ2-7; 10 nucleotides line up with TRBD1. J gave up 7 bases and V 4 bases, and 10 bases lay outside the gene matches. This CDR3 region has 15 residues. The germline gives CDR1 MDHEN, CDR2 SYDVKM. CDR3 protein: CASSSPGQGSLEQYF. The CDR3, as DNA: TGTGCCAGCAGTTCTCCGGGACAGGGGTCTTTGGAGCAGTACTTC.